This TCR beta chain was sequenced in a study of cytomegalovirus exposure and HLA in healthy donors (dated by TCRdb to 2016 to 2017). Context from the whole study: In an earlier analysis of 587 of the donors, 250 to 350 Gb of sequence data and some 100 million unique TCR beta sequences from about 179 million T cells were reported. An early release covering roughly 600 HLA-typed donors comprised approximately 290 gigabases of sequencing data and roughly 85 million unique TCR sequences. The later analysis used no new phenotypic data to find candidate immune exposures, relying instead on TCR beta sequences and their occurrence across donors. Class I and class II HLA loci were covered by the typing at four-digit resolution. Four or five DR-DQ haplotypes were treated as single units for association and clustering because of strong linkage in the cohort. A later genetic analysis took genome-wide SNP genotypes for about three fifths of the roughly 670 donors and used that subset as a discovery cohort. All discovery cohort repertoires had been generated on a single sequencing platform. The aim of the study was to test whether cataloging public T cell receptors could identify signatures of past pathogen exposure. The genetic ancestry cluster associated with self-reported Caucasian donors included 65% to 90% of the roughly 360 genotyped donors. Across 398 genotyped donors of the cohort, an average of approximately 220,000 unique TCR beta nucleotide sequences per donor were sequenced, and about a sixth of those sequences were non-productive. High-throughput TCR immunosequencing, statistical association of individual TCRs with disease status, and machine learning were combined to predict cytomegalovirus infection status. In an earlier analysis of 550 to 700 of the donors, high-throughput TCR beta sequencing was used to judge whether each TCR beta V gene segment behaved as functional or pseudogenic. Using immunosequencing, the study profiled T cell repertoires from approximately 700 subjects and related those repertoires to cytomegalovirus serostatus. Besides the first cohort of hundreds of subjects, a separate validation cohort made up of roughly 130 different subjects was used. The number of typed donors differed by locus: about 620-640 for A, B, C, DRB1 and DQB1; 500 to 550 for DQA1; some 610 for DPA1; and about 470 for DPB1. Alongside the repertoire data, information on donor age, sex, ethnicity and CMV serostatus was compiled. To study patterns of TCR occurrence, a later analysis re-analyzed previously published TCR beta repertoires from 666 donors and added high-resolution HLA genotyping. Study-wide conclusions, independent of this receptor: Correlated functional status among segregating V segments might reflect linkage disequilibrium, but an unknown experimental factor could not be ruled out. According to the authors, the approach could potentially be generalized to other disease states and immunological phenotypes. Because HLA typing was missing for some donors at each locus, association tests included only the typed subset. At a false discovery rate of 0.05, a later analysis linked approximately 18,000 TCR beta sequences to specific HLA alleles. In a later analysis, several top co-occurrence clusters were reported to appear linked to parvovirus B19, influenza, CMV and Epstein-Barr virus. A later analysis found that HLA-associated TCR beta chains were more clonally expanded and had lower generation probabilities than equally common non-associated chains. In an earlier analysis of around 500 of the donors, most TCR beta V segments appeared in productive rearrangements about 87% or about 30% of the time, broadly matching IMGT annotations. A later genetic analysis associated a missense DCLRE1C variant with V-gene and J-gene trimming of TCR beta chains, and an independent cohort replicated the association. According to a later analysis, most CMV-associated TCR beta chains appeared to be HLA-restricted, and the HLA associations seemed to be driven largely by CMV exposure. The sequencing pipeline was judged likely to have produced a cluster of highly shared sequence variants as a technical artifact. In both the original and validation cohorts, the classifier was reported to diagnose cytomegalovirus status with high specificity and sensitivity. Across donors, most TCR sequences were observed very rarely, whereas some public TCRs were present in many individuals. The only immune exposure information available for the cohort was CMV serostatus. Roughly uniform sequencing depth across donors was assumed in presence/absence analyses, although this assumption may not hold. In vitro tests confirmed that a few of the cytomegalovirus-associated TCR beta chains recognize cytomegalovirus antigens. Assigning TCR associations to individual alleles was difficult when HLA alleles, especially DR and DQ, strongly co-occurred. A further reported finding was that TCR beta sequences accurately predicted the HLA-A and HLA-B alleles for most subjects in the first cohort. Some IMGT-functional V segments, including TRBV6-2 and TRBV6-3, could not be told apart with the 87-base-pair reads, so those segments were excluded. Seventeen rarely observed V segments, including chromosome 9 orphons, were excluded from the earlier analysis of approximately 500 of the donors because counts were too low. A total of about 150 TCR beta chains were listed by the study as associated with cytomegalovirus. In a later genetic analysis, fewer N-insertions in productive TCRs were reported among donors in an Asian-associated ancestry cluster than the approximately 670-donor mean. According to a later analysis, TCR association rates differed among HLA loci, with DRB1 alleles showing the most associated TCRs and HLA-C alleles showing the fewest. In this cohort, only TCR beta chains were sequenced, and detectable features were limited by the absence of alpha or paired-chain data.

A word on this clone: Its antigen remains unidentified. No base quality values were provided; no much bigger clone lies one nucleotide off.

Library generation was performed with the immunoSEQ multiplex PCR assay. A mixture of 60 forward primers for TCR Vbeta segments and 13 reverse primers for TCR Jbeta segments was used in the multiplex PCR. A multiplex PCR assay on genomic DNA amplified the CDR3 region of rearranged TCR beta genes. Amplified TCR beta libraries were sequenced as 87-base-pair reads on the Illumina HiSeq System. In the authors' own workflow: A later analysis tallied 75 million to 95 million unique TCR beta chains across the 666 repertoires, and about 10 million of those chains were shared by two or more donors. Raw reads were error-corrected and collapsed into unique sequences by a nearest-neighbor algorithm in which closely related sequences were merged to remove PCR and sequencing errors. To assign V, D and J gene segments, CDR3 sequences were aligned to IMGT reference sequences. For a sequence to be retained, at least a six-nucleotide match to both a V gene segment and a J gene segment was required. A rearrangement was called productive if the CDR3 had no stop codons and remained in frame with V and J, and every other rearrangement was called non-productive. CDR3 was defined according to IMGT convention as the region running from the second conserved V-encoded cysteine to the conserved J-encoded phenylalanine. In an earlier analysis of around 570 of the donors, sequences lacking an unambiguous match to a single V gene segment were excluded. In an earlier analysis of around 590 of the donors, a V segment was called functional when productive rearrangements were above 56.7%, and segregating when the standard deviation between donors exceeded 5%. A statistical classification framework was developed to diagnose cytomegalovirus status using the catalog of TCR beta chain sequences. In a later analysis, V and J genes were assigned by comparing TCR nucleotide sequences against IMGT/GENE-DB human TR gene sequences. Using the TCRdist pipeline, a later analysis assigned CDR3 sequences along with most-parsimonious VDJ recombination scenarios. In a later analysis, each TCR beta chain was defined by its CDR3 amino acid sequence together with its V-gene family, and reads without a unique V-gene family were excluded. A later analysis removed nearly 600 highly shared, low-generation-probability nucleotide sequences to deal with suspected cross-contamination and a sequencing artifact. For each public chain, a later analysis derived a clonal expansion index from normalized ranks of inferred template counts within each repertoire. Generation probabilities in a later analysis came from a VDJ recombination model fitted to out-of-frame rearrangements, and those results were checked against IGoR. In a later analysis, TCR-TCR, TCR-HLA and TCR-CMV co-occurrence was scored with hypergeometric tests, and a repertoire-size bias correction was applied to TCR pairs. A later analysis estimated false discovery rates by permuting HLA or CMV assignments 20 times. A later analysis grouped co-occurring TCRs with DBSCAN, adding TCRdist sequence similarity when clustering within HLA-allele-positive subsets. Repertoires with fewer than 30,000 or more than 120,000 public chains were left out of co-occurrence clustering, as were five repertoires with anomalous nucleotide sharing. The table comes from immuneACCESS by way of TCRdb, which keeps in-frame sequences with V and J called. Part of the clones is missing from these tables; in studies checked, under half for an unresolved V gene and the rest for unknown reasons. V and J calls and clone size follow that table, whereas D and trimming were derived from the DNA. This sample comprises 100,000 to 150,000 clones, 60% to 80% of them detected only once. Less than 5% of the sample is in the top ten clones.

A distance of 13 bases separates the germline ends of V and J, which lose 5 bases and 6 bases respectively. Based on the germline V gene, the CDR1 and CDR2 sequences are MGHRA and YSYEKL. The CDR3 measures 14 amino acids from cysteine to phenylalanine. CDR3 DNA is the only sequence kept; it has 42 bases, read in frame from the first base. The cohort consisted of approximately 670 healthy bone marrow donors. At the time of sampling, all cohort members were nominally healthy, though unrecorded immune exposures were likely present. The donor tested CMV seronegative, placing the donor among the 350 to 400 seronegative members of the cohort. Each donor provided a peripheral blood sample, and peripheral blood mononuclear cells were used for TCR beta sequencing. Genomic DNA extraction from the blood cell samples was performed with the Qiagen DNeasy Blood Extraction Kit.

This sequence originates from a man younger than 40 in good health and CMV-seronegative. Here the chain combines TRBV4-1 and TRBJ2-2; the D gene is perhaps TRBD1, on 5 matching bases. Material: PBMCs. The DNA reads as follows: TGCGCCAGCAGCGCAACCTTGACAGCCGGGGAGCTGTTTTTT. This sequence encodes CASSATLTAGELFF.